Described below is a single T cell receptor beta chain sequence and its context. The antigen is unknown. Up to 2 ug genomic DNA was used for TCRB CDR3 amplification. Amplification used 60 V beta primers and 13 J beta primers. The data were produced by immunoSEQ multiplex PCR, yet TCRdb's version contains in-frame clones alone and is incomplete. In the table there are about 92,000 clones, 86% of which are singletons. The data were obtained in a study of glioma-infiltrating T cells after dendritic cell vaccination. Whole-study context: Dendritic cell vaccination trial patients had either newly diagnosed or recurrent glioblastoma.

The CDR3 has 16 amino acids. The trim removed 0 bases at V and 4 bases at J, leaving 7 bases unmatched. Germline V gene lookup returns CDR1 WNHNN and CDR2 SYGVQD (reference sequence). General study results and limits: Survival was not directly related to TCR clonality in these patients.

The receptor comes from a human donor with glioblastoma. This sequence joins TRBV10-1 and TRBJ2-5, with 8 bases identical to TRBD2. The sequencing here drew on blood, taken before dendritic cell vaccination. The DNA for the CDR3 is TGCGCCAGCAGTGAGTCCCTGGGGAGCGGGGGAGAGACCCAGTACTTC. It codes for CASSESLGSGGETQYF.